This TCR beta chain is from a study of cytomegalovirus exposure and HLA in healthy donors (dated by TCRdb to about 2017). About the study as a whole: An earlier analysis of some 600 of the donors reported over 250 Gb of sequence data and around 120 million unique TCR beta sequences obtained from 180 million or so T cells. An early release covering roughly 580 HLA-typed donors comprised about 300 gigabases of sequencing data and roughly 85 million unique TCR sequences. The genetic ancestry cluster associated with self-reported Caucasian donors included 80% to 90% of the 398 genotyped donors. The aim of the study was to test whether cataloging public T cell receptors could identify signatures of past pathogen exposure. The T cell repertoires of around 670 subjects were profiled by immunosequencing and related to cytomegalovirus serostatus. In addition to the first cohort of 666 subjects, a separate validation cohort of 120 different subjects was used. The study combined high-throughput TCR immunosequencing, statistical association of individual TCRs with disease status, and machine learning to predict cytomegalovirus infection status. A later analysis re-analyzed previously published TCR beta repertoires from 666 donors and added high-resolution HLA genotyping to study TCR occurrence patterns. The later analysis used no new phenotypic data to find candidate immune exposures, relying instead on TCR beta sequences and their occurrence across donors. In an earlier analysis of 587 of the donors, high-throughput TCR beta sequencing was used to judge whether each TCR beta V gene segment behaved as functional or pseudogenic. Alongside the repertoire data, information on donor age, sex, ethnicity and CMV serostatus was compiled. Genome-wide SNP genotypes for about three fifths of the roughly 670 donors were used in a later genetic analysis, which treated that subset as a discovery cohort. All discovery cohort repertoires had been generated using a single sequencing platform. HLA typing covered class I and class II loci at four-digit resolution. Typing coverage differed by locus: A, B, C, DRB1 and DQB1 were typed in roughly 620-630 donors, DQA1 in about 560, DPA1 in over 600, and DPB1 in just under 490. Several DR-DQ haplotypes were treated as single units for association and clustering because of strong linkage in the cohort. Across approximately 420 genotyped donors of the cohort, an average of roughly 250,000 unique TCR beta nucleotide sequences per donor were sequenced, and 15% to 20% of those sequences were non-productive.

Library preparation used the immunoSEQ multiplex PCR assay. The multiplex PCR relied on a mix of 60 forward primers for TCR Vbeta segments and 13 reverse primers for TCR Jbeta segments. The CDR3 region of rearranged TCR beta genes was amplified from genomic DNA with a multiplex PCR assay. The Illumina HiSeq System was used to sequence the amplified TCR beta libraries as 87-base-pair reads. As for how the authors treated the data: Across the 500 to 700 repertoires, a later analysis counted 60 million to 90 million unique TCR beta chains, approximately 12 million of which were shared by at least two donors. Raw reads were error-corrected and collapsed into unique sequences by a nearest-neighbor algorithm in which closely related sequences were merged to remove PCR and sequencing errors. Alignment of CDR3 sequences to IMGT reference sequences was used to assign V, D and J gene segments. Each retained sequence needed at least a six-nucleotide match to both a V gene segment and a J gene segment. A rearrangement counted as productive if the CDR3 had no stop codons and remained in frame with V and J, and every other rearrangement counted as non-productive. CDR3 was defined according to IMGT convention as the region running from the second conserved V-encoded cysteine to the conserved J-encoded phenylalanine. In an earlier analysis of 500 to 650 of the donors, sequences lacking an unambiguous match to a single V gene segment were excluded. An earlier analysis of several hundred of the donors called V segments functional above 56.7% productive rearrangements and segregating when the between-donor standard deviation exceeded 5%. A statistical classification framework was built for diagnosing cytomegalovirus status from the catalog of TCR beta chain sequences. V and J gene assignment, in a later analysis, came from comparing TCR nucleotide sequences with IMGT/GENE-DB human TR gene sequences. Using the TCRdist pipeline, a later analysis assigned CDR3 sequences along with most-parsimonious VDJ recombination scenarios. A later analysis defined each TCR beta chain by its CDR3 amino acid sequence plus V-gene family, and excluded reads lacking a unique V-gene family. As a way to deal with suspected cross-contamination and a sequencing artifact, a later analysis dropped 640 or so nucleotide sequences that were highly shared and had low generation probability. In a later analysis, a clonal expansion index was calculated for each public chain from normalized within-repertoire ranks of inferred template counts. A later analysis computed generation probabilities with a VDJ recombination model fitted to out-of-frame rearrangements, and checked the results against IGoR. In a later analysis, TCR-TCR, TCR-HLA and TCR-CMV co-occurrence was scored with hypergeometric tests, and a repertoire-size bias correction was applied to TCR pairs. In a later analysis, false discovery rates were estimated by permuting HLA or CMV assignments 20 times. A later analysis grouped co-occurring TCRs with DBSCAN, adding TCRdist sequence similarity when clustering within HLA-allele-positive subsets. For co-occurrence clustering, repertoires with fewer than 30,000 or more than 120,000 public chains were excluded, along with 4 to 6 repertoires with anomalous nucleotide sharing. Entries here come from immuneACCESS through TCRdb and include only in-frame sequences with V and J called. Some clones fail to appear in such tables; in the studies checked, an unresolved V gene covers under half of the shortfall, and the cause of the remainder is unknown. Clone size and the V and J calls come from that table; the DNA yielded D and trimming. In this sample the table shows about 150,000 clones, roughly three quarters of which occur a single time. 2.5% to 3.5% of the sample comes from the top ten.

General study outcomes and caveats: Because HLA typing was missing for some donors at each locus, association tests included only the typed subset. Only TCR beta chains were sequenced in this cohort, and the absence of alpha or paired-chain data limited detectable features. Correlated functional status among segregating V segments might be attributable to linkage disequilibrium, but an unknown experimental factor could not be ruled out. Most TCR sequences were seen in very few donors, while some public TCRs were found in many individuals. A later genetic analysis reported fewer N-insertions in productive TCRs among donors in an Asian-associated ancestry cluster than the roughly 720-donor mean. The authors suggested that the approach could potentially be generalized to other disease states and immunological phenotypes. A group of highly shared sequence variants was considered likely to be a technical artifact of the sequencing pipeline. A few of the identified cytomegalovirus-associated TCR beta chains were confirmed in vitro to be specific for cytomegalovirus antigens. An earlier analysis of approximately 590 of the donors showed that most TCR beta V segments appeared in productive rearrangements either about 87% or about 30% of the time, which broadly matched IMGT annotations. The 87-base-pair reads could not distinguish some IMGT-functional V segments, including TRBV6-2 and TRBV6-3, so those segments were excluded. The only immune exposure information available for the cohort was CMV serostatus. In a later analysis, the rate of TCR association differed among HLA loci, with DRB1 alleles having the most associated TCRs and HLA-C alleles having the fewest. According to a later analysis, parvovirus B19, influenza, CMV and Epstein-Barr virus appeared linked to several top co-occurrence clusters. A further reported finding was that TCR beta sequences accurately predicted the HLA-A and HLA-B alleles for most subjects in the first cohort. The classifier was reported to diagnose cytomegalovirus status with high specificity and sensitivity in both the original cohort and the validation cohort. Assigning TCR associations to individual alleles was difficult when HLA alleles, especially DR and DQ, strongly co-occurred. The study listed 150 to 200 TCR beta chains as associated with cytomegalovirus. In a later analysis, HLA-associated TCR beta chains showed more clonal expansion and lower generation probabilities than non-associated chains that were equally common. Because counts were too low, seventeen rarely observed V segments, including chromosome 9 orphons, were excluded from the earlier analysis of some 540 of the donors. V-gene and J-gene trimming of TCR beta chains was associated with a missense DCLRE1C variant in a later genetic analysis, and the association was replicated in an independent cohort. Roughly uniform sequencing depth across donors was assumed in presence/absence analyses, although this assumption may not hold. A later analysis associated 16,951 TCR beta sequences with specific HLA alleles at a false discovery rate of 0.05. According to a later analysis, most CMV-associated TCR beta chains appeared to be HLA-restricted, and the HLA associations seemed to be driven largely by CMV exposure.

Spanning cysteine to phenylalanine, the CDR3 consists of 16 amino acids. This entry keeps only the CDR3 DNA: 48 bases, framed from base 1. From the germline V gene, CDR1 is SGHVS and CDR2 is FNYEAQ. The junction carries 16 bases between V and J, which are trimmed by 5 bases and 2 bases respectively. In total, roughly 670 healthy bone marrow donors made up the cohort. At the time of sampling, every cohort member was nominally healthy, though immune exposures that went unrecorded were likely present. The donor was CMV seropositive and belonged to the group of a few hundred seropositive cohort members. A peripheral blood sample was provided by each donor, and peripheral blood mononuclear cells were used for TCR beta sequencing. Genomic DNA was extracted from the blood cell samples with the Qiagen DNeasy Blood Extraction Kit. In regard to this clone: Its antigen remains undetermined. Base qualities are not provided; no much larger clone lies one nucleotide away.

Rearrangement joined TRBV7-6 to TRBJ1-3, with TRBD1 tentatively as D gene (6 bases match). The sequencing sample was made of PBMCs. This receptor was identified in a woman aged 45 to 65 in good health and CMV-seropositive. The nucleotide sequence is given as TGTGCCAGCAGCCCCCTCCGGGGGGCGGCTGGAAACACCATATATTTT. Translation gives CASSPLRGAAGNTIYF. When the CDR3 is completed using the reference TRBV7-6 and TRBJ1-3 genes on either side, the full variable domain is GAGVSQSPRYKVTKRGQDVALRCDPISGHVSLYWYRQALGQGPEFLTYFNYEAQQDKSGLPNDRFSAERPEGSISTLTIQRTEQRDSAMYRCASSPLRGAAGNTIYFGEGSWLTVV.